This T cell receptor (beta chain) is from a study of blood T cell repertoires in COVID-19. The CDR3 covers 15 residues. Trimming shortened V by 0 bases and J by 2 bases, and 8 bases separated the two germline ends. CDR1 is MNHEY, CDR2 SVGAGI, per germline. In the original analysis: Reference gene primers were amplified, and this amplification served to estimate nucleated cell counts. Produced via immunoSEQ multiplex PCR; TCRdb's table is partial and in-frame only. From that table come the V and J calls and clone size; the DNA was used to work out D and trimming. This table holds approximately 100,000 clones, 75% to 90% found once.

This receptor was obtained from a woman of 80 years or more with active or convalescent COVID-19. Sequenced sample: peripheral blood. V usage is TRBV6-5 and J usage is TRBJ1-5; D call uncertain. CDR3 residues: CASSYSMAGNQPQHF. CDR3 DNA sequence: TGTGCCAGCAGTTACTCGATGGCGGGCAATCAGCCCCAGCATTTT.